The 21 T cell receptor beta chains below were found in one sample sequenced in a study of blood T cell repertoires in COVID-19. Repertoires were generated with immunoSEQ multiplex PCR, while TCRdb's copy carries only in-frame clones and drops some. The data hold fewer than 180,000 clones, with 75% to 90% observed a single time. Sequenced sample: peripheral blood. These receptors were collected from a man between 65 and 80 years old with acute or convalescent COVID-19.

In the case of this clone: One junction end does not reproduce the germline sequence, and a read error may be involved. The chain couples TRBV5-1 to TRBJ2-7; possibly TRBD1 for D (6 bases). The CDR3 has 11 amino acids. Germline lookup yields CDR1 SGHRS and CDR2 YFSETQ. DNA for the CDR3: TGCGCCAGCAGCCTCAGGACAGAGCTGTACTTC. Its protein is CASSLRTELYF.

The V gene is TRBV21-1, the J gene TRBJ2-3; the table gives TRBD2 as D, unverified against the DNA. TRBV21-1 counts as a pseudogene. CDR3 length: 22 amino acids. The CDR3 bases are TGTGCCAGCAGCAAAGTCTATAGGAGGAGGACTAGCGGGCATTTTAGCACAGATACGCAGTATTTT. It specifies CASSKVYRRRTSGHFSTDTQYF.

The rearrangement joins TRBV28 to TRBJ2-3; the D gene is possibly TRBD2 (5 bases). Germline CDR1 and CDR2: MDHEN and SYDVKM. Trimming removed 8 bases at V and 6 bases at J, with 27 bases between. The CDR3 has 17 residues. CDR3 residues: CASYSLKSWASGDTQYF. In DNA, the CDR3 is TGTGCCAGCTACAGTTTAAAATCTTGGGCGAGCGGCGATACGCAGTATTTT.

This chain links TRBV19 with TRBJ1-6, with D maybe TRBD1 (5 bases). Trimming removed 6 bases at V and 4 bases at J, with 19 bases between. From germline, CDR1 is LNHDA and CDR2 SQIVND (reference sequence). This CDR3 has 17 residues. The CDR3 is CASSRQILYNYNSPLHF. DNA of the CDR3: TGTGCCAGTAGCCGACAGATACTGTATAATTATAATTCACCCCTCCACTTT.

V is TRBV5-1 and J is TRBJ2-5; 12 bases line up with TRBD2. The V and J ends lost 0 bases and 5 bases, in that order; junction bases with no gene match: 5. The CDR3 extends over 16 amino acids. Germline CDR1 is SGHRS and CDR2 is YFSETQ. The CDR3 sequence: CASSLGLAGAGETQYF. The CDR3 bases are TGCGCCAGCAGCTTGGGACTAGCGGGAGCTGGGGAGACCCAGTACTTC.

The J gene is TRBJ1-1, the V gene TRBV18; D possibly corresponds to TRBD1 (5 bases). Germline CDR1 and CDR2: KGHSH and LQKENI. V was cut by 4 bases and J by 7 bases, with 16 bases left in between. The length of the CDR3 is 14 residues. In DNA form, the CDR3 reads TGTGCCAGCTCACGGGGGACCAGGGAGGTTGAAGCTTTCTTT. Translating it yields CASSRGTREVEAFF.

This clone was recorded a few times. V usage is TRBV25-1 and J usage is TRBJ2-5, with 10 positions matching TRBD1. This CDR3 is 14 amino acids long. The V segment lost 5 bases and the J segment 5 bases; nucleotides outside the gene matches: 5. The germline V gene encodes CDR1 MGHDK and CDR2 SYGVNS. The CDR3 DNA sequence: TGTGCCAGCAGTCGGGACAGGGGCTGGGAGACCCAGTACTTC. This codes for CASSRDRGWETQYF. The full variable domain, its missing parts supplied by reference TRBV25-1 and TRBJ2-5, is EADIYQTPRYLVIGTGKKITLECSQTMGHDKMYWYQQDPGMELHLIHYSYGVNSTEKGDLSSESTVSRIRTEHFPLTLESARPSHTSQYLCASSRDRGWETQYFGPGTRLLVL.

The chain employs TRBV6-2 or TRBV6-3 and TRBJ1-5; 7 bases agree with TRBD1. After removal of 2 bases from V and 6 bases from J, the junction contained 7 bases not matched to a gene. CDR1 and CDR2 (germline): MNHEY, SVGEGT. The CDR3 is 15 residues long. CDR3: CASSYAYRGGQPQHF. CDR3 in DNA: TGTGCCAGCAGTTACGCTTACAGGGGCGGTCAGCCCCAGCATTTT.

CDR3 DNA sequence: TGTGCCAGCAGCGCAAACGGATGGAGCATGATATATGGCTACACCTTC. Translation: CASSANGWSMIYGYTF. V gene TRBV9 combines with J gene TRBJ1-2; D uncertain. The V and J ends lost 3 bases and 5 bases respectively, with 20 bases between them. The CDR3 is 16 residues long. Germline loops: CDR1 SGDLS, CDR2 YYNGEE.

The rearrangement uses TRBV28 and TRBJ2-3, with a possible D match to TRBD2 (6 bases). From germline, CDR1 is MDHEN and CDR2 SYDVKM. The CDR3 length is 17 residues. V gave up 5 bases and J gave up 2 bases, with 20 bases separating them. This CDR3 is CASSRTRDSLSTDTQYF. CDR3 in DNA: TGTGCCAGCAGTCGTACACGGGACTCCCTATCCACAGATACGCAGTATTTT.

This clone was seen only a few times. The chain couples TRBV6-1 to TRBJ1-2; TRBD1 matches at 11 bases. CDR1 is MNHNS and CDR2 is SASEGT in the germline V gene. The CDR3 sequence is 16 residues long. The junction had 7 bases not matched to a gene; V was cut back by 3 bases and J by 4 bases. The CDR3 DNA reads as TGTGCCAGCAGTGAGGTCCGGGACAGGGGGAGCTATGGCTACACCTTC. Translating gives CASSEVRDRGSYGYTF.

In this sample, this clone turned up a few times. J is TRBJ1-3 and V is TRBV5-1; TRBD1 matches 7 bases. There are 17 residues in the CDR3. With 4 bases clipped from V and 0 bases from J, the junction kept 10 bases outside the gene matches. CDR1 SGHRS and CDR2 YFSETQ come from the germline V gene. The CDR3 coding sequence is TGCGCCAGCAGCCCTATGACGACAGGGACCTCTGGAAACACCATATATTTT. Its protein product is CASSPMTTGTSGNTIYF.

The CDR3 DNA sequence: TGTGCCAGCAGTACTAGTTCGAGACAGGGGGGCACTGAAGCTTTCTTT. This translates into CASSTSSRQGGTEAFF. V and J are TRBV27 and TRBJ1-1; TRBD1 matches 9 bases. The germline CDR1 and CDR2 sequences are MNHEY and SMNVEV (reference sequence). The CDR3 length is 16 residues. With V trimmed by 5 bases and J by 4 bases, 11 bases remained unmatched.

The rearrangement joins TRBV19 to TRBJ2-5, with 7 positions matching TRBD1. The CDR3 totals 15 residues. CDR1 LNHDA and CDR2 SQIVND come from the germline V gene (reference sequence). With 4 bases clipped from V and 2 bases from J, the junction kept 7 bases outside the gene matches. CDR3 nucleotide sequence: TGTGCCAGTAGTAGGGCGCCGGGACAGCAAGAGACCCAGTACTTC. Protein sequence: CASSRAPGQQETQYF.

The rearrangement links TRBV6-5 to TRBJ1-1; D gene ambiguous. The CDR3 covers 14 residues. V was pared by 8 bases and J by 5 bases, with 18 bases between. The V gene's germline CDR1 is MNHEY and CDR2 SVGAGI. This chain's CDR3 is CASRGAPHRTEAFF. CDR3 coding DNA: TGTGCCAGCCGAGGTGCACCTCATCGAACTGAAGCTTTCTTT.

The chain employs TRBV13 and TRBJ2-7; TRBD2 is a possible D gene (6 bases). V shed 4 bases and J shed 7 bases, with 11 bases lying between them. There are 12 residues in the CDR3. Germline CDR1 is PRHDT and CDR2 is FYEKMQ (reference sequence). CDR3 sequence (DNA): TGTGCCAGCAGCTCGCGGCGGGGAGAGCAGTACTTC. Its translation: CASSSRRGEQYF.

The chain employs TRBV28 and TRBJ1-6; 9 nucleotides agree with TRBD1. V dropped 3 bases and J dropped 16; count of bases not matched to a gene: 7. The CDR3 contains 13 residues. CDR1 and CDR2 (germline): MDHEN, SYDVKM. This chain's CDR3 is CASSFRQGGSLHF. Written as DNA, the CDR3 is TGTGCCAGCAGTTTTAGACAGGGGGGGAGTCTCCACTTT.

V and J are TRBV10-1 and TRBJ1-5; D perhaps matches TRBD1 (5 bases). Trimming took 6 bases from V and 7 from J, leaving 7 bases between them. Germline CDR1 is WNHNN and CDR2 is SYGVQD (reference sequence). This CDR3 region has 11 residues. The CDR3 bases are TGCGCCAGCAGCGGGGGGCAGCCCCAGCATTTT. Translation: CASSGGQPQHF.

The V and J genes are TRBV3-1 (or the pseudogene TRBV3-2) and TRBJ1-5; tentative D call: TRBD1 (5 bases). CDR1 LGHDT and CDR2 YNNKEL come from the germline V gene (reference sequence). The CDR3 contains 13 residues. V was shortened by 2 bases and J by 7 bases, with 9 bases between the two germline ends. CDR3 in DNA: TGTGCCAGCAGCCAATCCGGGGGGCAGCCCCAGCATTTT. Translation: CASSQSGGQPQHF.

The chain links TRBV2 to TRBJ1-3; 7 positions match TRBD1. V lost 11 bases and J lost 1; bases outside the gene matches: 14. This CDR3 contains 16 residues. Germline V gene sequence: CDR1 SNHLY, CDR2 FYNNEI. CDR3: CASRGQPNFSGNTIYF. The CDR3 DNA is TGTGCCTCTAGGGGACAGCCGAATTTTTCTGGAAACACCATATATTTT. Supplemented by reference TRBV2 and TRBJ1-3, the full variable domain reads EPEVTQTPSHQVTQMGQEVILRCVPISNHLYFYWYRQILGQKVEFLVSFYNNEISEKSEIFDDQFSVERPDGSNFTLKIRSTKLEDSAMYFCASRGQPNFSGNTIYFGEGSWLTVV.

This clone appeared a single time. In DNA form, the CDR3 reads TGTGCCAGCAGTGTAAACAGGAATGATGAAAAACTGTTTTTT. It translates to CASSVNRNDEKLFF. The gene calls are TRBV2 and TRBJ1-4, with D possibly matching TRBD1 (5 bases). Germline loops: CDR1 SNHLY, CDR2 FYNNEI. The V gene lost 4 bases and the J gene lost 6 bases, with 12 bases spanning the gap. This CDR3 has 14 amino acids.